A single sample is the source of the 26 T cell receptor beta chains below, sequenced in a study of T cells in tuberculosis. Thawed, overnight-rested PBMC were stained with GMM-loaded CD1B tetramer, viability dye and anti-CD3, then sorted. The lipid loaded on the CD1B tetramers was C32 glucose monomycolate from Rhodococcus equi. Data came from immunoSEQ multiplex PCR; TCRdb stores just in-frame clones and leaves some out. The top ten hold just over 20% of the sample, which has nearly 60,000 clones, over 75% seen once. The sample comprised CD1b-GMM tetramer-negative cells sorted from PBMCs. The receptors here all came from an adult woman with latent tuberculosis.

The genes are TRBV29-1 and TRBJ2-4, with D possibly matching TRBD1 (6 bases). Germline lookup yields CDR1 SQVTM and CDR2 ANQGSEA. V dropped 4 bases and J dropped 3 bases, with 16 bases sitting between them. The CDR3 extends over 15 amino acids. The CDR3 DNA reads as TGCAGCGTTGGAGGGGCAGGGGTGGGCAAAAACATTCAGTACTTC. Translating gives CSVGGAGVGKNIQYF.

The V call is TRBV11-3, the J call TRBJ2-1; 13 bases fit TRBD2. The germline gives CDR1 SGHNT, CDR2 YENEEA. The ends lost 1 base at V and 4 bases at J; junction bases unmatched: 1. The CDR3 has 16 residues. CDR3 region: CASSLGGLAGYNEQFF. CDR3 nucleotides: TGTGCCAGCAGCTTAGGGGGACTAGCGGGATACAATGAGCAGTTCTTC.

V usage is TRBV4-2 and J usage is TRBJ1-6; D is undetermined. Deletions cut 0 bases from V and 10 bases from J, with 13 bases between. This CDR3 contains 15 residues. Germline V gene data show CDR1 as LGHNA and CDR2 as YNFKEQ. Here the CDR3 reads CASSQDHVDPSPLHF. The CDR3, as DNA: TGTGCCAGCAGCCAAGACCACGTAGATCCCTCACCCCTCCACTTT.

The chain recombines TRBV9 with TRBJ2-1; 8 bases match TRBD2. CDR3 length: 16 amino acids. The J segment lost 2 bases and the V segment lost 3 bases, leaving 7 bases of the junction unmatched. From germline, CDR1 is SGDLS and CDR2 YYNGEE. CDR3 coding DNA: TGTGCCAGCAGCGGAGGGTCGGGGGGGGCCTACAATGAGCAGTTCTTC. This sequence encodes CASSGGSGGAYNEQFF. Filled out from reference TRBV9 and TRBJ2-1, the complete variable domain reads DSGVTQTPKHLITATGQRVTLRCSPRSGDLSVYWYQQSLDQGLQFLIQYYNGEERAKGNILERFSAQQFPDLHSELNLSSLELGDSALYFCASSGGSGGAYNEQFFGPGTRLTVL.

This clone was seen a few times. J is TRBJ1-3 and V is TRBV27, with no clear D. The germline V gene has CDR1 MNHEY and CDR2 SMNVEV (reference sequence). V was pared by 2 bases and J by 0 bases, with 5 bases between. There are 14 residues in the CDR3. This chain's CDR3 is CASSLTSSGNTIYF. DNA of the CDR3: TGTGCCAGCAGTTTAACCAGCTCTGGAAACACCATATATTTT.

This chain uses TRBV5-1 with TRBJ1-3; the D is unclear. There are 16 residues in the CDR3. V shed 0 bases and J shed 4 bases, with 14 bases lying between them. CDR1 SGHRS and CDR2 YFSETQ come from the germline V gene. Here the CDR3 reads CASSLAPQELGNTIYF. DNA of the CDR3: TGCGCCAGCAGCTTGGCCCCTCAGGAACTCGGAAACACCATATATTTT. Full variable domain (remainder filled in from reference TRBV5-1 and TRBJ1-3): KAGVTQTPRYLIKTRGQQVTLSCSPISGHRSVSWYQQTPGQGLQFLFEYFSETQRNKGNFPGRFSGRQFSNSRSEMNVSTLELGDSALYLCASSLAPQELGNTIYFGEGSWLTVV.

The chain recombines TRBV5-1 with TRBJ2-1; 9 nucleotides match TRBD2. The junction had 2 bases not matched to a gene; V was cut back by 4 bases and J by 0 bases. CDR3 length equals 15 residues. Germline V CDR1 and CDR2: SGHRS, YFSETQ. CDR3 region: CASSLSGSSYNEQFF. The CDR3 bases are TGCGCCAGCAGCCTTAGCGGGAGCTCCTACAATGAGCAGTTCTTC.

V and J are TRBV12-5 and TRBJ2-1; 10 positions match TRBD2. Trimming at V came to 5 bases and at J to 12 bases, leaving 10 bases not matched to a gene. CDR3 length: 14 residues. The germline V gene encodes CDR1 LGHNT and CDR2 FRNRAP. The CDR3 sequence is CASGPSGGDGGQFF. In DNA, the CDR3 is TGTGCTAGTGGTCCTAGCGGGGGCGATGGTGGGCAGTTCTTC.

This rearrangement joins TRBV6-4 to TRBJ1-2; D is perhaps TRBD1 (5 bases). This CDR3 contains 15 residues. CDR1 is MRHNA, CDR2 SNTAGT, per germline. V dropped 2 bases and J dropped 4 bases, with 14 bases sitting between them. This CDR3 is CASSDERQPRYGYTF. The CDR3 nucleotides are TGTGCCAGCAGTGACGAAAGACAGCCGCGCTATGGCTACACCTTC.

This sequence joins TRBV28 and TRBJ2-5; possible D gene TRBD1, 5 bases. The J call may be wrong; the DNA end is better matched by TRBJ2-7. Germline values: CDR1 MDHEN, CDR2 SYDVKM. The CDR3 extends over 13 amino acids. The CDR3 DNA reads TGTGCCAGCAGTGGCCGCAGGGTGTACGAGCAGTACTTC. Translating it yields CASSGRRVYEQYF.

This chain links TRBV29-1 with TRBJ2-7; a possible D gene is TRBD1 (6 bases). Trimming stripped 4 bases from V and 3 bases from J, with 10 bases between. The CDR3 loop spans 12 amino acids. Germline CDR1 and CDR2: SQVTM and ANQGSEA. The CDR3 sequence: CSVGGQLYEQYF. CDR3 DNA sequence: TGCAGCGTTGGGGGACAACTCTACGAGCAGTACTTC.

The rearrangement uses TRBV4-1 and TRBJ2-3; tentative D call: TRBD2 (6 bases). Trimming took off 4 bases at V and 2 bases at J, with 13 bases between the two ends. CDR1 and CDR2 from the germline V gene are MGHRA and YSYEKL. The CDR3 length is 15 residues. CDR3: CASSLDYSHTDTQYF. The CDR3 nucleotides are TGCGCCAGCAGCCTGGACTACTCCCACACAGATACGCAGTATTTT.

V gene TRBV29-1 combines with J gene TRBJ2-4; 9 nucleotides line up with TRBD2. Germline V gene lookup returns CDR1 SQVTM and CDR2 ANQGSEA. This CDR3 comprises 12 residues. J lost 4 bases, V lost 6 bases, and 1 base had no gene match. Here the CDR3 DNA reads TGCAGCGTCACTAGCGGGAAAAACATTCAGTACTTC. Amino acid sequence: CSVTSGKNIQYF.

The rearrangement joins TRBV4-3 to TRBJ2-1; D uncertain. The CDR3 is made up of 14 amino acids. Germline CDR1 LGHNA, CDR2 YSLEER. The V and J ends lost 2 bases and 4 bases respectively, with 9 bases between them. In DNA form, the CDR3 reads TGCGCCAGCAGCCAAAACGGTTTTTACAATGAGCAGTTCTTC. It specifies CASSQNGFYNEQFF.

The chain employs TRBV5-1 and TRBJ2-7; D is perhaps TRBD1 (7 bases). Germline V lookup: CDR1 SGHRS, CDR2 YFSETQ. The germline V and J ends were trimmed by 4 bases and 0 bases, with 11 bases remaining between them. The CDR3 is 14 residues long. The CDR3 region is CASSGGGFSYEQYF. CDR3 nucleotide sequence: TGCGCCAGCAGCGGAGGGGGCTTCTCCTACGAGCAGTACTTC.

The gene calls are TRBV18 and TRBJ2-7, with TRBD2 matching 9 bases. The trim removed 4 bases at V and 3 bases at J, leaving 7 bases unmatched. Germline assignment: CDR1 KGHSH and CDR2 LQKENI. There are 15 residues in the CDR3. CDR3 region: CASSQERGAFYEQYF. CDR3 nucleotide sequence: TGTGCCAGCTCACAAGAGCGGGGGGCGTTCTACGAGCAGTACTTC.

This chain connects TRBV5-1 to TRBJ2-3; the match to TRBD1 covers 10 bases. The CDR3 is 18 amino acids. The J segment lost 5 bases and the V segment lost 5 bases, leaving 17 bases of the junction unmatched. The germline V gene has CDR1 SGHRS and CDR2 YFSETQ. The CDR3 is CASRPDRGGLLDEDTQYF. The CDR3 region has the DNA TGCGCCAGCAGACCGGACAGGGGGGGCCTGCTTGACGAAGATACGCAGTATTTT.

V usage is TRBV28 and J usage is TRBJ1-5; D ambiguous. Trimming shortened V by 3 bases and J by 4 bases, and 7 bases separated the two germline ends. Germline V gene lookup returns CDR1 MDHEN and CDR2 SYDVKM. This CDR3 is 13 amino acids long. CDR3: CASSFSGNQPQHF. CDR3 nucleotide sequence: TGTGCCAGCAGTTTTTCGGGGAATCAGCCCCAGCATTTT.

The CDR3 reads CASSEARTANEKLFF. For the CDR3, the DNA is TGTGCCAGCAGTGAAGCGCGGACAGCTAATGAAAAACTGTTTTTT. V and J are TRBV6-1 and TRBJ1-4, with D possibly matching TRBD1 (6 bases). The V gene lost 0 bases and the J gene lost 3 bases, with 8 bases spanning the gap. The CDR3 runs to 15 residues. CDR1 and CDR2 from the germline V gene are MNHNS and SASEGT.

CDR3 in amino acids: CASTNNGRYEQYF. DNA of the CDR3: TGTGCCAGCACCAATAATGGGCGCTACGAGCAGTACTTC. This rearrangement joins TRBV28 to TRBJ2-7, with D unclear. Trimming left V 7 bases short and J 3 bases short, with 13 bases between. Per the germline V gene, CDR1 is MDHEN and CDR2 is SYDVKM. The CDR3 is 13 amino acids. The full variable domain, completed using reference TRBV28 and TRBJ2-7, is DVKVTQSSRYLVKRTGEKVFLECVQDMDHENMFWYRQDPGLGLRLIYFSYDVKMKEKGDIPEGYSVSREKKERFSLILESASTNQTSMYLCASTNNGRYEQYFGPGTRLTVT.

This chain links TRBV7-2 with TRBJ2-5; 8 nucleotides agree with TRBD1. The CDR3 loop spans 17 amino acids. The V gene's germline CDR1 is SGHTA and CDR2 FQGNSA. V lost 4 bases and J lost 3; bases outside the gene matches: 13. The CDR3 region is CASSSFETGVPEETQYF. The CDR3 DNA follows: TGTGCCAGCAGCTCTTTCGAGACAGGGGTCCCCGAAGAGACCCAGTACTTC.

This chain links TRBV15 with TRBJ1-3; 9 bases are a match to TRBD1. Trimming at V came to 8 bases and at J to 5 bases, leaving 13 bases not matched to a gene. The V gene's germline CDR1 is LNHNV and CDR2 YYDKDF (reference sequence). This CDR3 region has 16 residues. CDR3 DNA sequence: TGTGCCACCGGTCCGGGACAGGGTGCCCTTCGAAACACCATATATTTT. It specifies CATGPGQGALRNTIYF.

V is TRBV7-6 and J is TRBJ2-2, with D perhaps matching TRBD2 (5 bases). V lost 1 base and J 0 bases, leaving 9 bases between the germline ends. Germline V gene data show CDR1 as SGHVS and CDR2 as FNYEAQ. The CDR3 contains 16 residues. CDR3 sequence (DNA): TGTGCCAGCAGCTTAGTAACGGGGACGAACACCGGGGAGCTGTTTTTT. Protein product: CASSLVTGTNTGELFF. Filled out from reference TRBV7-6 and TRBJ2-2, the complete variable domain reads GAGVSQSPRYKVTKRGQDVALRCDPISGHVSLYWYRQALGQGPEFLTYFNYEAQQDKSGLPNDRFSAERPEGSISTLTIQRTEQRDSAMYRCASSLVTGTNTGELFFGEGSRLTVL.

V gene TRBV21-1 combines with J gene TRBJ2-1; TRBD2 reflects the table's D call only, with no check against the DNA. TRBV21-1 is a pseudogene segment. This CDR3 has 17 amino acids. CDR3 sequence reads: CASSKGGSGGPFNEQFF. For the CDR3, the DNA is TGTGCCAGCAGCAAAGGTGGTAGCGGGGGCCCTTTTAATGAGCAGTTCTTC.

The chain carries TRBV5-4 and TRBJ2-1; TRBD2 aligns across 8 bases. The J segment lost 5 bases and the V segment lost 4 bases, leaving 5 bases of the junction unmatched. Per germline, CDR1 SGHNT and CDR2 YYREEE (reference sequence). CDR3 length: 14 residues. Here the CDR3 DNA reads TGTGCCAGCAGCCCAACTAGCGGAAACAATGAGCAGTTCTTC. This translates into CASSPTSGNNEQFF.

This rearrangement joins TRBV2 to TRBJ1-2, with TRBD1 identical over 10 bases. Per the germline V gene, CDR1 is SNHLY and CDR2 is FYNNEI. Unmatched junction bases numbered 16, after V lost 4 bases and J lost 8 bases. This CDR3 region has 17 residues. In DNA form, the CDR3 reads TGTGCCAGCAGTGCTTCTTCTTCCGGGACAGGGGACTGGGGCTACACCTTC. This codes for CASSASSSGTGDWGYTF.